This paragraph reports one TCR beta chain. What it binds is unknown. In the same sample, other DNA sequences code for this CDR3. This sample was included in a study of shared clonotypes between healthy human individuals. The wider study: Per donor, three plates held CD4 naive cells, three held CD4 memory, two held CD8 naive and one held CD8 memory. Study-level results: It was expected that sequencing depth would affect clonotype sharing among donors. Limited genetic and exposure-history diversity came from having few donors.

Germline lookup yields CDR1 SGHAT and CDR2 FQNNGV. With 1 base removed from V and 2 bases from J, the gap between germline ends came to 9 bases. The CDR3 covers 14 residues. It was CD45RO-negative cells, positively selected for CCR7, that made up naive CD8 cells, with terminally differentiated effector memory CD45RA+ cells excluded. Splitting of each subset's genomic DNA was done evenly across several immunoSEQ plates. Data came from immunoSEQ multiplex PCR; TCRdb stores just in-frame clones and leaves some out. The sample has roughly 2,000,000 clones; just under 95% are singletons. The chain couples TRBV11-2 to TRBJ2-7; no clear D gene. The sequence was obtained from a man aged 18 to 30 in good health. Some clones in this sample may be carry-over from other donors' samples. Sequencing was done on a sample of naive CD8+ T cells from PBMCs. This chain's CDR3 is CASSLVPGAYEQYF. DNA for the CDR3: TGTGCCAGCAGCTTAGTCCCGGGTGCCTACGAGCAGTACTTC.